These T cell receptor beta chains were read from a single sample in a study of CD8 T cells in ankylosing spondylitis. TCRdb processed the 5' RACE reads anew with MiXCR; each CDR3 protein has one entry. Of about 840,000 distinct CDR3 sequences in the sample, around 11% were seen once. Sequences were obtained from blood, either unsorted or a sorted T cell fraction (not recorded which). These receptors came from a male donor with ankylosing spondylitis. Each CDR3 is given with its conserved first and last residue. A D gene is named only where the DNA matches it firmly. Some rows have no size entry. The others give once, few or many, or a class for an expanded clone.

CDR3nt: TGTGCCAGCAGCGGACAGGTGAAGAATAGCAATCAGCCCCAGCATTTT; CDR3aa: CASSGQVKNSNQPQHF; d_gene: TRBD1; abundance: .; v_gene: TRBV6-1; j_gene: TRBJ1-5
CDR3nt: TGTGCCAGCTCCAGTCCTGGAAGCGTAGAGACCCAGTACTTC; CDR3aa: CASSSPGSVETQYF; d_gene: .; abundance: few; v_gene: TRBV18; j_gene: TRBJ2-5
CDR3nt: TGTGCCAGCAGCTTATGGGGGGCTGGCGGGGAGCTGTTTTTT; CDR3aa: CASSLWGAGGELFF; d_gene: .; abundance: .; v_gene: TRBV7-2; j_gene: TRBJ2-2
CDR3nt: TGTGCCAGCAGCACTGGCGGGACGGCGAACACTGAAGCTTTCTTT; CDR3aa: CASSTGGTANTEAFF; d_gene: .; abundance: .; v_gene: TRBV11-2; j_gene: TRBJ1-1
CDR3nt: TGTGCCAGCAGTTTAGCGCTCGGACAGGGTCGGGGCGAGCAGTACTTC; CDR3aa: CASSLALGQGRGEQYF; d_gene: TRBD1; abundance: few; v_gene: TRBV12-3/TRBV12-4; j_gene: TRBJ2-7
CDR3nt: TGTGCCAGCAGCTTGAGGGGTCCCCCTAATGAGCAGTTCTTC; CDR3aa: CASSLRGPPNEQFF; d_gene: .; abundance: .; v_gene: TRBV5-6; j_gene: TRBJ2-1
CDR3nt: TGTGCCAGCCAACTGGGACAGTATAATTCACCCCTCCACTTT; CDR3aa: CASQLGQYNSPLHF; d_gene: TRBD1; abundance: .; v_gene: TRBV9; j_gene: TRBJ1-6
CDR3nt: TGCAGTGCTTCGACAGTCCAGGGCACAGATACGCAGTATTTT; CDR3aa: CSASTVQGTDTQYF; d_gene: .; abundance: many; v_gene: TRBV20-1; j_gene: TRBJ2-3
CDR3nt: TGCGCCAGCGCCCGGACAGGGTTTGACGGGGAGCTGTTTTTT; CDR3aa: CASARTGFDGELFF; d_gene: TRBD1; abundance: few; v_gene: TRBV4-1; j_gene: TRBJ2-2
CDR3nt: TGTGCCAGCAGCTTCCGTCCGGGACTAGCGGTTCGAGAGACCCAGTACTTC; CDR3aa: CASSFRPGLAVRETQYF; d_gene: TRBD2; abundance: .; v_gene: TRBV7-2; j_gene: TRBJ2-5
CDR3nt: TGTGCCAGCAGTTTCACTAGCGGGAGACGAGATACGCAGTATTTT; CDR3aa: CASSFTSGRRDTQYF; d_gene: TRBD2; abundance: .; v_gene: TRBV7-6; j_gene: TRBJ2-3
CDR3nt: TGTGCCAGCAGCTGGGTGTCTATAGATGAGCAGTTCTTC; CDR3aa: CASSWVSIDEQFF; d_gene: .; abundance: .; v_gene: TRBV5-5; j_gene: TRBJ2-1
CDR3nt: TGTGCCAGCAGTGGCCGGACTGCCACCTTAGATACGCAGTATTTT; CDR3aa: CASSGRTATLDTQYF; d_gene: .; abundance: many; v_gene: TRBV28; j_gene: TRBJ2-3
CDR3nt: TGTGCCAGCAGCTCGGGGGGGACGGTCCATAGCACAGATACGCAGTATTTT; CDR3aa: CASSSGGTVHSTDTQYF; d_gene: TRBD2; abundance: .; v_gene: TRBV5-4; j_gene: TRBJ2-3
CDR3nt: TGCAGCGCTGGCGGGGGCAGGGGGGCAGATACGCAGTATTTT; CDR3aa: CSAGGGRGADTQYF; d_gene: .; abundance: once; v_gene: TRBV29-1; j_gene: TRBJ2-3